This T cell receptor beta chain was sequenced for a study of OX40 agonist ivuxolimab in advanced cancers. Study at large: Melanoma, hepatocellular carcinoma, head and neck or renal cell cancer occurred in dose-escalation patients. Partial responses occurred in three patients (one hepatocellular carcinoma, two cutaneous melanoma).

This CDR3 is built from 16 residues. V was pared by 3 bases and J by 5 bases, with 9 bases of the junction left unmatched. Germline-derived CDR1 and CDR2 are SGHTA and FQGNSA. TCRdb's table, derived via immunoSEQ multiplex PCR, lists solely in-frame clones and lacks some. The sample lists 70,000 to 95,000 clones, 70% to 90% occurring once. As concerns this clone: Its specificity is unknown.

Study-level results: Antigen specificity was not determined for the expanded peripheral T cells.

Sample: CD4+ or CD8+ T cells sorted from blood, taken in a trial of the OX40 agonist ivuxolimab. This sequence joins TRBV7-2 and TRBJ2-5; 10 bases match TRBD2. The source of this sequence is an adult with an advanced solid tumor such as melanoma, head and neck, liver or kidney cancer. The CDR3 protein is CASSFRPSGSRETQYF. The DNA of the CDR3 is TGTGCCAGCAGCTTTCGCCCTAGCGGGAGTAGGGAGACCCAGTACTTC.